This T cell receptor beta chain is from a study of beta chain features in type 1 diabetes. Findings and caveats of the study: Moderate but significant shortening of TCRB CDR3s was recorded in all four CD4+ subsets from Type 1 diabetes patients.

A note on this clone: Its cognate antigen is unknown.

This CDR3 is built from 15 residues. Germline CDR1 is SGHVS and CDR2 is FQNEAQ. Trimming took 3 bases from V and 5 from J; bases not matched to a gene: 8. Heparinised blood was drawn once per donor, averaging around 120 mL. Expressed TCRB transcripts were sequenced after all isolated RNA was converted to cDNA. Only in-frame clones appear in the TCRdb table, and some are missing; sequencing was by immunoSEQ multiplex PCR. The table lists approximately 170,000 clones, 7.5% to 8.5% of them singletons, with approximately 0.5% in the top ten. The sequence came from a man aged 18 to 35 with type 1 diabetes. This chain joins TRBV7-8 and TRBJ2-5; TRBD1 matches at 8 bases. The sample taken for sequencing was central memory CD4+ T cells from blood. In nucleotides, the CDR3 is TGTGCCAGCAGCTTGGGGCAGGGGGCAGGGGAGACCCAGTACTTC. Residues: CASSLGQGAGETQYF.